A selection of T cell receptor beta chains follows, all from one sample in a study of T cells in Graves' hyperthyroidism and ophthalmopathy. TCRdb passed the multiplex PCR reads through MiXCR, listing each CDR3 protein once. The table lists some 150,000 distinct CDR3 sequences, over 20% of them singletons. The sample consisted of blood. The receptors stem from a woman aged 50 to 65 with Graves' hyperthyroidism that later progressed to Graves' ophthalmopathy. CDR3s leave out the opening cysteine and the closing phenylalanine or tryptophan. The D gene is left open where the match is weak.

D gene: NA; V gene: TRBV7-6; CDR3 protein: ASSPATEAF
D gene: TRBD2; V gene: TRBV19; CDR3 protein: ASSLDLAGGSGELF
D gene: NA; V gene: TRBV9; CDR3 protein: ASSPGDTTSHEQF
D gene: NA; V gene: TRBV6-4; CDR3 protein: ASSLRLGHEQF
D gene: NA; V gene: TRBV2; CDR3 protein: AGRKSSDGYT
D gene: TRBD1; V gene: TRBV28; CDR3 protein: ASRPRGGQGNHEQY
D gene: TRBD1; V gene: TRBV20-1; CDR3 protein: SAGGAGTANTEAF
D gene: NA; V gene: TRBV5-1; CDR3 protein: ASSPHGGSSYNEQF
D gene: NA; V gene: TRBV2; CDR3 protein: ASSVGGTSYEQY
D gene: TRBD2; V gene: TRBV5-1; CDR3 protein: ASRFQLAGGNEQF
D gene: TRBD2; V gene: TRBV28; CDR3 protein: ASSPWVAGVSLPYEQY
D gene: NA; V gene: TRBV20-1; CDR3 protein: SARDRYQGGEKLF
D gene: NA; V gene: TRBV7-9; CDR3 protein: ASSWGVETQY
D gene: NA; V gene: TRBV7-2; CDR3 protein: ASSFGGGLNYGYT
D gene: NA; V gene: TRBV19; CDR3 protein: ASSGNNEQF
D gene: TRBD2; V gene: TRBV20-1; CDR3 protein: STPGGRNEQF
D gene: NA; V gene: TRBV12-3/TRBV12-4; CDR3 protein: ASSSDANEQF
D gene: TRBD2; V gene: TRBV28; CDR3 protein: ASRGGTSGRETQY
D gene: TRBD1; V gene: TRBV5-1; CDR3 protein: ASSLGQGHNQPQH
D gene: NA; V gene: TRBV28; CDR3 protein: ASTRGGPVNEQF
D gene: TRBD1; V gene: TRBV6-1; CDR3 protein: ASSVTGPRTPHPQY
D gene: NA; V gene: TRBV10-2; CDR3 protein: ASSESTGTQY
D gene: NA; V gene: TRBV5-1; CDR3 protein: ASSMGTPNTQY
D gene: NA; V gene: TRBV6-5; CDR3 protein: ASSYGADYYYGYT
D gene: TRBD2; V gene: TRBV4-2; CDR3 protein: ASSQGTSYNEQF
D gene: NA; V gene: TRBV28; CDR3 protein: ASTERLGELF
D gene: NA; V gene: TRBV7-8; CDR3 protein: ASSTEVYSNQPQH
D gene: NA; V gene: TRBV9; CDR3 protein: ASSVVSRSDTEAF
D gene: NA; V gene: TRBV27; CDR3 protein: ASSLTGPSEQY
D gene: NA; V gene: TRBV28; CDR3 protein: ASSFYGSTEAF
D gene: NA; V gene: TRBV24-1; CDR3 protein: ATSGGSYEQY
D gene: NA; V gene: TRBV7-2; CDR3 protein: ASSLNPNSPLH
D gene: TRBD1; V gene: TRBV6-2/TRBV6-3; CDR3 protein: AGKGTANTGELF
D gene: NA; V gene: TRBV11-3; CDR3 protein: ASSVTRTTEAF
D gene: TRBD1; V gene: TRBV10-2; CDR3 protein: ASRTGGEKLF
D gene: NA; V gene: TRBV20-1; CDR3 protein: SAKKPGAQGPLH
D gene: NA; V gene: TRBV28; CDR3 protein: ASSLSGVYNQPQH
D gene: NA; V gene: TRBV27; CDR3 protein: ASSLQGGGTDTQY
D gene: TRBD1; V gene: TRBV6-2/TRBV6-3; CDR3 protein: ASKHWDREGEQF
D gene: NA; V gene: TRBV12-3/TRBV12-4; CDR3 protein: ASSRDILYEQY
D gene: NA; V gene: TRBV28; CDR3 protein: ASTPPYGNEQF
D gene: NA; V gene: TRBV20-1; CDR3 protein: SARDPRGPLGQGYT
D gene: TRBD1; V gene: TRBV12-3/TRBV12-4; CDR3 protein: ASSYEDRGRGEQY
D gene: TRBD1; V gene: TRBV4-1; CDR3 protein: ASSQEGQASLAKNIQY
D gene: NA; V gene: TRBV28; CDR3 protein: ASSLVPTGNGYT
D gene: NA; V gene: TRBV6-1; CDR3 protein: ASIGGRSYGYT
D gene: NA; V gene: TRBV29-1; CDR3 protein: SVAQGPRETQY
D gene: TRBD1; V gene: TRBV2; CDR3 protein: ASRGDSAHYGYT
D gene: TRBD2; V gene: TRBV7-9; CDR3 protein: ASSSGTSRQETQY
D gene: NA; V gene: TRBV2; CDR3 protein: ASKRVSTDTQY
D gene: TRBD2; V gene: TRBV11-3; CDR3 protein: ASSSRLAGGLGELF
D gene: NA; V gene: TRBV27; CDR3 protein: ASSLFVGGMNTEAF
D gene: NA; V gene: TRBV5-5; CDR3 protein: ASSFRAPRGRESGANVLT
D gene: TRBD1; V gene: TRBV30; CDR3 protein: AWSTGGAQFYT